Shown below are 15 T cell receptor beta chains from a single sample sequenced in a study of blood T cell repertoires in COVID-19. Generated by immunoSEQ multiplex PCR, the TCRdb table keeps only in-frame clones and is missing some. The repertoire holds tens of thousands of clones, with under 90% as singletons. Material for sequencing was peripheral blood. Receptors were obtained from a man aged 70 or older with acute or convalescent COVID-19.

The CDR3 spells CASRIGQGQDNEQFF. DNA for the CDR3: TGTGCCAGCAGGATCGGACAGGGGCAAGACAATGAGCAGTTCTTC. The chain is built from TRBV28 and TRBJ2-1; 9 bases map to TRBD1. Germline trimming cut 6 bases from V and 5 bases from J; bases unmatched to any gene: 8. In germline, CDR1 is MDHEN, CDR2 SYDVKM. This CDR3 comprises 15 residues.

The chain links TRBV6-5 to TRBJ1-2, with D maybe TRBD1 (5 bases). The germline V and J ends were trimmed by 6 bases and 9 bases, with 17 bases remaining between them. The CDR3 loop spans 13 amino acids. The germline gives CDR1 MNHEY, CDR2 SVGAGI. The CDR3 is CASRATAGMRYTF. CDR3 nucleotides: TGTGCCAGCAGAGCAACCGCAGGGATGCGCTACACCTTC.

This chain uses TRBV5-4 with TRBJ1-4; 7 bases are a match to TRBD1. The J segment lost 0 bases and the V segment lost 4 bases, leaving 6 bases of the junction unmatched. This CDR3 comprises 16 residues. CDR1 is SGHNT and CDR2 is YYREEE in the germline V gene (reference sequence). The CDR3 here is CASSRDSLATNEKLFF. CDR3 bases: TGTGCCAGCAGCCGGGACAGTTTAGCAACTAATGAAAAACTGTTTTTT. The entire variable domain, with the rest obtained from reference TRBV5-4 and TRBJ1-4, is as follows: ETGVTQSPTHLIKTRGQQVTLRCSSQSGHNTVSWYQQALGQGPQFIFQYYREEENGRGNFPPRFSGLQFPNYSSELNVNALELDDSALYLCASSRDSLATNEKLFFGSGTQLSVL.

V is TRBV28 and J is TRBJ1-2; D not certain. The CDR3 is made up of 13 amino acids. V was clipped by 3 bases and J by 5 bases, with 10 bases between them. From germline, CDR1 is MDHEN and CDR2 SYDVKM. Written as DNA, the CDR3 is TGTGCCAGCAGTTTGAAGACGGGTTATGGCTACACCTTC. It yields the protein CASSLKTGYGYTF.

This clone was observed a single time. The V call is TRBV10-3, the J call TRBJ1-6; no clear D gene. There are 13 residues in the CDR3. V lost 9 bases, J lost 7 bases, and 13 bases lay in between. Germline values: CDR1 ENHRY, CDR2 SYGVKD. The CDR3 protein is CAMRGGVNSPLHF. CDR3 nucleotide sequence: TGTGCCATGCGGGGAGGAGTGAATTCACCCCTCCACTTT.

The J gene is TRBJ2-5, the V gene TRBV19, with D maybe TRBD1 (6 bases). The CDR3 runs 13 residues. V gave up 7 bases and J gave up 3 bases, with 12 bases separating them. Germline CDR1 is LNHDA and CDR2 is SQIVND (reference sequence). CDR3 sequence reads: CASTRDNKETQYF. CDR3 sequence (DNA): TGTGCCAGTACAAGGGACAATAAAGAGACCCAGTACTTC.

This clone was seen a single time. J is TRBJ1-2 and V is TRBV29-1; TRBD1 matches at 9 bases. Germline trimming cut 4 bases from V and 6 bases from J; bases unmatched to any gene: 6. The CDR3 consists of 13 residues. Germline assignment: CDR1 SQVTM and CDR2 ANQGSEA. CDR3 region: CSVGTGQGDGYTF. The CDR3 coding sequence is TGCAGCGTTGGAACGGGACAGGGAGATGGCTACACCTTC.

J is TRBJ2-1 and V is TRBV28; TRBD1 matches at 11 bases. The CDR3 sequence is 14 residues long. V dropped 10 bases and J dropped 7; count of bases not matched to a gene: 9. In germline, CDR1 is MDHEN, CDR2 SYDVKM. The CDR3 region has the DNA TGTGCCATCCACAGCGGACAGGGGGCTAATGAGCAGTTCTTC. This codes for CAIHSGQGANEQFF.

This rearrangement joins TRBV18 to TRBJ2-1; 9 positions agree with TRBD1. Germline assignment: CDR1 KGHSH and CDR2 LQKENI. The length of the CDR3 is 15 residues. With V trimmed by 8 bases and J by 2 bases, 7 bases remained unmatched. Here the CDR3 DNA reads TGTGCCAGCGCACAGGGGGCTACAACCTACAATGAGCAGTTCTTC. Its translation: CASAQGATTYNEQFF.

This chain connects TRBV4-1 to TRBJ2-2; TRBD1 might be the D (6 bases). The CDR3 runs to 16 residues. Germline values: CDR1 MGHRA, CDR2 YSYEKL. Trimming pared 2 bases from V and 2 bases from J, leaving 12 bases between. CDR3 protein: CASSQYSGVNTGELFF. CDR3 nucleotides: TGCGCCAGCAGCCAATATTCAGGGGTCAACACCGGGGAGCTGTTTTTT.

The genes are TRBV20-1 and TRBJ2-5; D gene ambiguous. Germline CDR1 and CDR2: DFQATT and SNEGSKA (reference sequence). The CDR3 has 17 residues. V was clipped by 3 bases and J by 4 bases, with 24 bases between them. The CDR3 nucleotides read TGCAGTGCTAGTATCCCACTAAGCCTGGAAGAACTAGAGACCCAGTACTTC. This translates into CSASIPLSLEELETQYF.

The chain couples TRBV10-3 to TRBJ1-2; D remains ambiguous. V lost 10 bases and J lost 3, with 15 bases in between. CDR3 length: 13 amino acids. Germline V gene lookup returns CDR1 ENHRY and CDR2 SYGVKD. CDR3 DNA: TGTGCCACTACTAATCGCAGCGACTATGGCTACACCTTC. It specifies CATTNRSDYGYTF.

The CDR3 sequence: CSVRTRGFRLNTEAFF. As DNA, the CDR3 is TGCAGCGTCAGAACGAGGGGGTTTCGCCTCAACACTGAAGCTTTCTTT. The gene calls are TRBV29-1 and TRBJ1-1, with a weak D call TRBD1 (6 bases). This CDR3 contains 16 residues. With 6 bases removed from V and 2 bases from J, the gap between germline ends came to 22 bases. The germline V gene has CDR1 SQVTM and CDR2 ANQGSEA.

The rearrangement links TRBV19 to TRBJ2-6; 8 positions agree with TRBD1. The CDR3 has 20 residues. Unmatched junction bases numbered 15, after V lost 5 bases and J lost 0 bases. CDR1 LNHDA and CDR2 SQIVND come from the germline V gene (reference sequence). The CDR3, as DNA: TGTGCCAGTAGTCCTTATCCGAAGACAGGGGTTTACTCTGGGGCCAACGTCCTGACTTTC. Its protein product is CASSPYPKTGVYSGANVLTF.

V and J are TRBV7-3 and TRBJ2-1; TRBD1 is a possible D gene (6 bases). The V and J ends lost 5 bases and 1 base respectively, with 12 bases between them. The CDR3 contains 15 residues. Germline loops: CDR1 SGHTA, CDR2 FQGTGA. This CDR3 is CASSRTGMSYNEQFF. CDR3 nucleotides: TGTGCCAGCAGCCGCACAGGGATGTCCTACAATGAGCAGTTCTTC. The full variable domain, with the rest looked up from reference TRBV7-3 and TRBJ2-1, is GAGVSQTPSNKVTEKGKYVELRCDPISGHTALYWYRQSLGQGPEFLIYFQGTGAADDSGLPNDRFFAVRPEGSVSTLKIQRTERGDSAVYLCASSRTGMSYNEQFFGPGTRLTVL.